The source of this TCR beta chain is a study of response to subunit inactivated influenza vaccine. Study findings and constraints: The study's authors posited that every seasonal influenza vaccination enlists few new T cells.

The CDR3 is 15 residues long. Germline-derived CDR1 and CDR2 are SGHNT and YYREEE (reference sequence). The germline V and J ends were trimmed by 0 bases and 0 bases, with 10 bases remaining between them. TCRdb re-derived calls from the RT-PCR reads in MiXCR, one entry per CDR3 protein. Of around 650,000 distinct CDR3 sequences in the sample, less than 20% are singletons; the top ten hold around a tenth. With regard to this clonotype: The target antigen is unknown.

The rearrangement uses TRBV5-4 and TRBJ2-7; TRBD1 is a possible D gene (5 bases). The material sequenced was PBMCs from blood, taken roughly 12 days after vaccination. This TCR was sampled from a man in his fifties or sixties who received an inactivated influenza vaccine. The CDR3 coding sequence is TGTGCCAGCAGCTTGGGACGGACACCCTCCTACGAGCAGTACTTC. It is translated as CASSLGRTPSYEQYF.